This is a list of T cell receptor beta chains from one sample in a study of cytotoxic CD8 clonotypes in ibrutinib-treated CLL. Repertoires were generated with immunoSEQ multiplex PCR, while TCRdb's copy carries only in-frame clones and drops some. This table holds about 300,000 clones, less than 85% found once. The specimen comprised PBMCs, sampled at disease progression, from a patient treated with ibrutinib. The receptor set was obtained from a human donor with chronic lymphocytic leukemia. CDR3s include the opening cysteine and the closing phenylalanine or tryptophan. A D gene is named only where the DNA matches it firmly. Size tells how often a clone was seen (once, few, many) or the class of an expanded clone, and some rows leave it out.

abundance,d_gene,v_gene,j_gene,CDR3nt,CDR3aa
-,-,TRBV9,TRBJ1-2,TGTGCCAGCAGCGTAAGTGGAACGGACTATGGCTACACCTTC,CASSVSGTDYGYTF
-,TRBD2,TRBV7-2,TRBJ2-7,TGTGCCAGCAGCTTAGTGGGACTAGCGGACTACGAGCAGTACTTC,CASSLVGLADYEQYF
-,TRBD2,TRBV13,TRBJ2-3,TGTGCCAGCAGCTTCACTAGCGGAGACACAGATACGCAGTATTTT,CASSFTSGDTDTQYF
-,TRBD1,TRBV19,TRBJ2-7,TGTGCCAGTAGTAAGGGAGAGGGTTGGACAGGGTTTAACGAGCAGTACTTC,CASSKGEGWTGFNEQYF
-,-,TRBV21-1,TRBJ1-2,TGTGCCATCCTCTATGGCTACACCTTC,CAILYGYTF
-,-,TRBV7-2,TRBJ1-1,TGTGCCAGCAGCTTAGAGGGGAACACTGAAGCTTTCTTT,CASSLEGNTEAFF
-,TRBD1,TRBV19,TRBJ2-3,TGTGCCAGTAGTCCTGACAGGGTAAAATCAGATACGCAGTATTTT,CASSPDRVKSDTQYF
-,TRBD2,TRBV29-1,TRBJ2-1,TGCAGCGTTGATTCTAGCGGGAGGGTTTACAATGAGCAGTTCTTC,CSVDSSGRVYNEQFF
-,-,TRBV5-6,TRBJ1-1,TGTGCCAGCAGCTTGGAGGTGGGTTGGGGGTACACTGAAGCTTTCTTT,CASSLEVGWGYTEAFF
-,TRBD2,TRBV11-2,TRBJ2-7,TGTGCCAGCAGCCTTAGCGGGAACTCCTTCTACGAGCAGTACTTC,CASSLSGNSFYEQYF
-,-,TRBV2,TRBJ2-3,TGTGCCAGCAGGTATAGCGGCACAGATACGCAGTATTTT,CASRYSGTDTQYF
once,TRBD1,TRBV18,TRBJ1-1,TGTGCCAGCTCTCAGGAACCTCGGGACAGGGTAGGAACTGAAGCTTTCTTT,CASSQEPRDRVGTEAFF
-,-,TRBV5-1,TRBJ1-1,TGCGCCAGCAGCTTGCTAGGGACGGGCAACACTGAAGCTTTCTTT,CASSLLGTGNTEAFF
-,TRBD2,TRBV6-5,TRBJ2-7,TGTGCCAGCAGTTACTCGAGGAGCGGGGGGGGCGAGCAGTACTTC,CASSYSRSGGGEQYF
-,TRBD1,TRBV15,TRBJ2-2,TGTGCCACCAGCAGAGAGGGGGCCTGGGACAGGAACACCGGGGAGCTGTTTTTT,CATSREGAWDRNTGELFF
-,-,TRBV11-2,TRBJ2-1,TGTGCCAGCAGCCTACAAGCGAACAATGAGCAGTTCTTC,CASSLQANNEQFF
few,TRBD2,TRBV28,TRBJ2-2,TGTGCCAGCAGTTACCGGGGACTAGCTACCCCCGGGGAGCTGTTTTTT,CASSYRGLATPGELFF
-,TRBD1,TRBV7-6,TRBJ1-6,TGTGCCAGCACGCCCGACCGGGACAGGGTTGACTCACCCCTCCACTTT,CASTPDRDRVDSPLHF
few,-,TRBV18,TRBJ2-7,TGTGCCAGCTCACCTCTGGACGGGGACGGGGAGCAGTACTTC,CASSPLDGDGEQYF
-,-,TRBV14,TRBJ2-3,TGTGCCAGCAGCCTTGGGTTTTCCGATACGCAGTATTTT,CASSLGFSDTQYF
-,TRBD2,TRBV25-1,TRBJ2-1,TGTGCCAGCAGTAAGACTAGCAGTATCCGCTACAATGAGCAGTTCTTC,CASSKTSSIRYNEQFF
-,TRBD2,TRBV5-1,TRBJ2-7,TGCGCCAGCAGCTTGGGACCGGGACTAGCCTACGAGCAGTACTTC,CASSLGPGLAYEQYF
-,-,TRBV7-8,TRBJ2-3,TGTGCCAGCAGCTTAGCGCCCGCAGATACGCAGTATTTT,CASSLAPADTQYF
-,-,TRBV6-5,TRBJ2-5,TGTGCCAGCAGTTACCGGCAGGGGGGCATTCGAGAGACCCAGTACTTC,CASSYRQGGIRETQYF
few,-,TRBV7-6,TRBJ1-2,TGTGCCAGCAGCTTAGAGCAGGGCAGTGGCTGCACCTTC,CASSLEQGSGCTF
-,TRBD1,TRBV28,TRBJ2-2,TGTGCCAGCAGTGACAGGGGACTTGAAACCGGGGAGCTGTTTTTT,CASSDRGLETGELFF
-,-,TRBV7-9,TRBJ2-5,TGTGCCAGCAGCCTAGGGAGTGAGTGGCAAGAGACCCAGTACTTC,CASSLGSEWQETQYF
-,-,TRBV10-3,TRBJ2-5,TGTGCCATCAGTGAACAGGACGACCAAGAGACCCAGTACTTC,CAISEQDDQETQYF
-,-,TRBV29-1,TRBJ2-3,TGCAGCGCTAGACGGGCAGATACGCAGTATTTT,CSARRADTQYF
few,TRBD1,TRBV2,TRBJ2-2,TGTGCCAGCAGCGGACAGGGGATCACCGGGGAGCTGTTTTTT,CASSGQGITGELFF
few,-,TRBV27,TRBJ2-7,TGTGCCAGCAGTTTATCGACAGGAGAATATGCCTACGAGCAGTACTTC,CASSLSTGEYAYEQYF
-,TRBD2,TRBV7-7,TRBJ2-3,TGTGCCAGCAGCTCGGGACTAGCCTTCACAGATACGCAGTATTTT,CASSSGLAFTDTQYF
-,TRBD1,TRBV28,TRBJ1-5,TGTGCCAGCAGTGGCAAGTCACCCGGGACAGGGAGCAATCAGCCCCAGCATTTT,CASSGKSPGTGSNQPQHF
-,-,TRBV11-2,TRBJ2-3,TGTGCCAGCAGCTTAGGTGGGCAGACAGATACGCAGTATTTT,CASSLGGQTDTQYF
few,-,TRBV27,TRBJ2-2,TGTGCCAGCAGTTCCGGCACCGGGGAGCTGTTTTTT,CASSSGTGELFF
-,-,TRBV13,TRBJ2-3,TGTGCCAGCAGCCCCACTACGAAAGATACGCAGTATTTT,CASSPTTKDTQYF
-,TRBD2,TRBV29-1,TRBJ2-1,TGCAGCGTTCTAGCGGGAGGCAATGAGCAGTTCTTC,CSVLAGGNEQFF
once,-,TRBV5-1,TRBJ2-3,TGCGCCAGCAGCTTGCATGATAGGCGGGATACGCAGTATTTT,CASSLHDRRDTQYF
-,-,TRBV29-1,TRBJ2-3,TGCAGCGTTGAACAGGGTTTGATAACAGATACGCAGTATTTT,CSVEQGLITDTQYF
-,-,TRBV6-1,TRBJ2-7,TGTGCCAGCAGTGATTGGCCGGCAGCCACCTACGAGCAGTACTTC,CASSDWPAATYEQYF
few,TRBD1,TRBV13,TRBJ2-7,TGTGCCAGCAGCCAGGGACAGGGGAAGGACGAGCAGTACTTC,CASSQGQGKDEQYF
-,-,TRBV18,TRBJ2-6,TGTGCCAGCTCACCACCTAGACAGCCCCATATTTCCGGGGCCAACGTCCTGACTTTC,CASSPPRQPHISGANVLTF
-,TRBD1,TRBV4-1,TRBJ1-3,TGCGCCAGCAGCCAAGATCAGGGGGCGAGGGGAAACACCATATATTTT,CASSQDQGARGNTIYF
-,-,TRBV6-5,TRBJ1-3,TGTGCCAGCAGTTATATGGCCGGCTCTGGAAACACCATATATTTT,CASSYMAGSGNTIYF
-,-,TRBV5-4,TRBJ2-7,TGTGCCAGCAGCTCGAGGACAGGACTAGCTCCTGGCGAGCAGTACTTC,CASSSRTGLAPGEQYF
-,-,TRBV19,TRBJ1-1,TGTGCCAGTATTGGGAGGAACACTGAAGCTTTCTTT,CASIGRNTEAFF
-,-,TRBV4-2,TRBJ1-2,TGTGCCAGCAGCCCCACCTGGACTACTACTTACTATGGCTACACCTTC,CASSPTWTTTYYGYTF
-,-,TRBV5-1,TRBJ1-2,TGCGCCAGCCAAGGGTTGTATGGCTACACCTTC,CASQGLYGYTF
-,-,TRBV25-1,TRBJ1-2,TGTGCCAGCAGTGAGGGAGGCTATGGCTACACCTTC,CASSEGGYGYTF
-,TRBD2,TRBV6-5,TRBJ2-2,TGTGCTTCCAACCCGAGCGGGGGGGCCGACGGGGAGCTGTTTTTT,CASNPSGGADGELFF
-,-,TRBV5-1,TRBJ1-2,TGCGCCAGCAGCTTGGGTGTGGGGACTAACTATGGCTACACCTTC,CASSLGVGTNYGYTF